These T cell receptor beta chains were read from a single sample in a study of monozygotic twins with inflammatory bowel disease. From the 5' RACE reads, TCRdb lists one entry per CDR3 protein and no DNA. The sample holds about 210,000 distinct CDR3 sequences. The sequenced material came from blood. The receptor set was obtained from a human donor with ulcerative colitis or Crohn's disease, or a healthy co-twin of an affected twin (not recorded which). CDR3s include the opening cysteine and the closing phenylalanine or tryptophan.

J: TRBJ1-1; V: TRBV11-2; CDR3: CASSLGQKKNTEAFF
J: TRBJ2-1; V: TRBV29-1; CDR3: CSVEGDSPYYNEQFF
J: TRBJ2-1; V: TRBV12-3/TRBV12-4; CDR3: CASSPLYYNKQFF
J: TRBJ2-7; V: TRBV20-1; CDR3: CSARDHERGVYEQYF
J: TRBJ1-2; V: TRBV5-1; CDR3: CASSLSGLGNYGYTF
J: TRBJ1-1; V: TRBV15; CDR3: CATSSRRWGEAFF
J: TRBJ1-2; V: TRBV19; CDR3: CASSRGPSGYGYTF
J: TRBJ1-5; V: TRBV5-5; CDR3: CASSSGTGGRPQHF
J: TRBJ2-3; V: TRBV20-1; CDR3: CSASVARGHTDTQYF
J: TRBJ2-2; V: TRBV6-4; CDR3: CASRTPDSTGELFF
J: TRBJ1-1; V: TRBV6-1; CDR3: CASSVAGLTTEAFF
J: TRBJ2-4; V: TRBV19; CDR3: CASSRGQGVDIQYF
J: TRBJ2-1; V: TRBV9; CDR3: CASSATGTGTSEQFF
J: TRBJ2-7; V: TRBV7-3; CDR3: CASSYWDGDEQYF
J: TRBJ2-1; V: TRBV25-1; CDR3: CASSDPQTENNEQFF
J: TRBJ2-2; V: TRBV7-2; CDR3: CASRRGTGGTGELFF
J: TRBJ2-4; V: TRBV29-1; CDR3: CSVGDRGIIQYF
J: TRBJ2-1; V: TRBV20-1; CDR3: CSARDQQGQGYNEQFF
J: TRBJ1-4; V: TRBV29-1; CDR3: CSVEEGGKEKLFF
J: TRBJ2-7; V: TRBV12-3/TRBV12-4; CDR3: CASSRSGTASSYEQYF
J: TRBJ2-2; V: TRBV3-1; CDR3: CASSHTGLSGELFF
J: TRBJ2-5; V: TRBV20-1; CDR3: CSARPLAGELSGQYF
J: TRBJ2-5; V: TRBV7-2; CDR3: CASSLSRVGETQYF
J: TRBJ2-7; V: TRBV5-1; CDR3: CASSHPGQKYEQYF
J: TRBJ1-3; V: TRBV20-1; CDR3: CSARDRTGGRNTIYF
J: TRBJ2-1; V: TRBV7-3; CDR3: CANSLGGPYNEQFF
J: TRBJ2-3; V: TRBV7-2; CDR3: CASSGGTSGGRTQYF
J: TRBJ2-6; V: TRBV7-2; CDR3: CASSPGLASANVLTF